Listed here are 30 T cell receptor beta chains from one sample, sequenced in a study of identical twins. TCRdb fed the 5' RACE reads into MiXCR, producing one record per CDR3 protein. The sample records 300,000 to 400,000 distinct CDR3 sequences, 12% being singletons. These sequences were also reported in another study, on yellow fever vaccine responses in identical twins.

The sample taken for sequencing was CD8+ T cells sorted from blood. These receptors were taken from a woman younger than 30 in good health.

The gene calls are TRBV28 and TRBJ1-1; D is uncertain. The germline V and J ends were trimmed by 1 base and 0 bases, with 12 bases remaining between them. Germline CDR1 is MDHEN and CDR2 is SYDVKM. The CDR3 consists of 16 residues. The CDR3 DNA sequence: TGTGCCAGCAGTTTATTCTTCGGCAAAATGAACACTGAAGCTTTCTTT. Translation: CASSLFFGKMNTEAFF.

This clonotype was counted only a few times. This chain links TRBV20-1 with TRBJ2-4, with D tentatively TRBD2 (6 bases). V lost 2 bases, J lost 7 bases, and 12 bases lay in between. The V gene's germline CDR1 is DFQATT and CDR2 SNEGSKA (reference sequence). The CDR3 is 13 residues long. CDR3 coding DNA: TGCAGTGCTAGAATCGGGGGATCTAACATTCAGTACTTC. Its protein product is CSARIGGSNIQYF.

CDR3 nucleotides: TGTGCCAGCAGTCCTGAAACGGGGGTGAGTTCACCCCTCCACTTT. Translated, it gives CASSPETGVSSPLHF. V usage is TRBV27 and J usage is TRBJ1-6; perhaps TRBD1 as D (5 bases). Germline CDR1 and CDR2: MNHEY and SMNVEV (reference sequence). The ends were cut back, 5 bases at V and 9 bases at J, with 17 bases in the middle. This CDR3 has 15 amino acids.

In this sample, this clonotype turned up a few times. This chain uses TRBV28 with TRBJ2-7, with D perhaps TRBD1 (5 bases). Trimming removed 3 bases at V and 2 bases at J, with 14 bases between. In germline, CDR1 is MDHEN, CDR2 SYDVKM. The CDR3 length is 15 residues. The CDR3 sequence is CASSFGQGPAYEQYF. CDR3 nucleotide sequence: TGTGCCAGCAGTTTCGGCCAGGGCCCTGCCTACGAGCAGTACTTC.

Only a few counts were recorded for this clonotype. This rearrangement joins TRBV28 to TRBJ2-7, with 8 bases aligning to TRBD2. Trimming cost V 6 bases and J 2 bases; bases outside gene matches: 6. Germline-derived CDR1 and CDR2 are MDHEN and SYDVKM. The CDR3 consists of 14 residues. This CDR3 is CASRQERGPYEQYF. In DNA form, the CDR3 reads TGTGCCAGCAGACAAGAGCGGGGGCCCTACGAGCAGTACTTC.

The gene calls are TRBV5-1 and TRBJ2-7; the D gene is possibly TRBD2 (6 bases). The CDR3 is made up of 14 amino acids. CDR1 is SGHRS and CDR2 is YFSETQ in the germline V gene. The V and J ends lost 1 base and 3 bases respectively, with 11 bases between them. Here the CDR3 reads CASSLRGGLYEQYF. CDR3 coding DNA: TGCGCCAGCAGCTTGAGGGGAGGCCTCTACGAGCAGTACTTC.

The V call is TRBV4-1, the J call TRBJ2-1, with 13 nucleotides matching TRBD2. With V trimmed by 5 bases and J by 6 bases, 4 bases remained unmatched. The germline gives CDR1 MGHRA, CDR2 YSYEKL. The CDR3 totals 15 residues. The CDR3 DNA reads as TGCGCCAGCAGCTATACTAGCGGGGGGGGCAATGAGCAGTTCTTC. It encodes CASSYTSGGGNEQFF.

This clonotype was observed a few times. The chain combines TRBV9 with TRBJ1-2; D remains unclear. Trimming took 6 bases from V and 7 from J, leaving 7 bases between them. This CDR3 contains 10 residues. From germline, CDR1 is SGDLS and CDR2 YYNGEE. The CDR3 loop is CASTEGGYTF. Here the CDR3 DNA reads TGTGCCAGCACCGAAGGTGGCTACACCTTC.

This chain uses TRBV10-1 with TRBJ2-1; D unresolved. This CDR3 spans 15 amino acids. CDR1 WNHNN and CDR2 SYGVQD come from the germline V gene (reference sequence). V lost 3 bases to trimming and J lost 8 bases, with 17 bases between them. The CDR3 DNA follows: TGCGCCAGCAGTGATCACAGCATATCTAGGGATGAGCAGTTCTTC. Amino acid sequence: CASSDHSISRDEQFF.

In this sample, this clonotype turned up a few times. This sequence joins TRBV20-1 and TRBJ2-7, with 11 nucleotides matching TRBD2. The V gene end was trimmed by 0 bases and the J gene end by 4 bases; junction bases not matched to a gene: 8. The length of the CDR3 is 16 residues. Germline V gene data show CDR1 as DFQATT and CDR2 as SNEGSKA (reference sequence). The CDR3 here is CSARDRRTSGSYEQYF. DNA of the CDR3: TGCAGTGCTAGAGATCGTAGGACTAGCGGGTCTTACGAGCAGTACTTC.

This clonotype has only one observation. This CDR3 reads CASQRGGNYEQYF. In DNA form, the CDR3 reads TGTGCCAGCCAGAGGGGGGGGAACTACGAGCAGTACTTC. The V gene is TRBV2, the J gene TRBJ2-7; tentative D call: TRBD2 (7 bases). The V gene lost 8 bases and the J gene lost 3 bases, with 14 bases spanning the gap. Looked up from germline, CDR1 is SNHLY and CDR2 is FYNNEI. The CDR3 is made up of 13 amino acids.

In its sample, this clonotype was seen a few times. The chain recombines TRBV18 with TRBJ1-2, with no clear D. The V and J ends lost 3 bases and 4 bases respectively, with 15 bases between them. This CDR3 is built from 15 residues. Germline CDR1 reads KGHSH; CDR2 reads LQKENI. The CDR3 bases are TGTGCCAGCTCACCCCGGACCGGGCCGGTCTATGGCTACACCTTC. Protein product: CASSPRTGPVYGYTF.

V is TRBV28 and J is TRBJ2-3; a possible D gene is TRBD2 (6 bases). Germline lookup yields CDR1 MDHEN and CDR2 SYDVKM. V lost 3 bases and J lost 2, with 12 bases in between. The CDR3 has 15 residues. The CDR3 bases are TGTGCCAGCAGTTTCGGGGGAACCCACACAGATACGCAGTATTTT. Translation: CASSFGGTHTDTQYF.

The rearrangement links TRBV2 to TRBJ2-2; a weak D match, TRBD1 (6 bases). With 5 bases removed from V and 1 base from J, the gap between germline ends came to 17 bases. CDR3 length equals 17 residues. CDR1 is SNHLY, CDR2 FYNNEI, per germline. CDR3 in amino acids: CASSTNITDRNTGELFF. CDR3 bases: TGTGCCAGCAGTACTAACATTACGGACAGGAACACCGGGGAGCTGTTTTTT.

This clonotype occurred a few times. This CDR3 reads CASSPKQGAKAEAFF. The CDR3, as DNA: TGTGCCAGCAGCCCGAAACAGGGGGCGAAAGCTGAAGCTTTCTTT. The chain recombines TRBV11-2 with TRBJ1-1; TRBD1 agrees at 9 bases. This CDR3 comprises 15 residues. Per germline, CDR1 SGHAT and CDR2 FQNNGV. The junction had 10 bases not matched to a gene; V was cut back by 5 bases and J by 6 bases.

Only a few counts were recorded for this clonotype. The chain links TRBV2 to TRBJ2-1; TRBD2 agrees at 10 bases. Germline V gives CDR1 SNHLY, CDR2 FYNNEI. Trimming removed 10 bases from V and 7 bases from J; junction bases left unmatched: 7. This CDR3 is 13 amino acids long. CDR3 loop: CAIPGLATNEQFF. The CDR3 DNA follows: TGTGCCATTCCGGGACTAGCGACGAATGAGCAGTTCTTC.

This clonotype came up a few times. The chain carries TRBV16 and TRBJ2-2; a possible D gene is TRBD2 (6 bases). The CDR3 is 17 residues long. Trimming stripped 3 bases from V and 2 bases from J, with 16 bases between. Germline loops: CDR1 KGHSY, CDR2 FQNENV. DNA of the CDR3: TGTGCCAGCAGCCACTCAGGTGGCGGGATTAACACCGGGGAGCTGTTTTTT. Translating it yields CASSHSGGGINTGELFF.

This clonotype was seen a handful of times. The chain joins TRBV7-9 to TRBJ2-3, with D maybe TRBD1 (6 bases). The germline CDR1 and CDR2 sequences are SEHNR and FQNEAQ (reference sequence). The CDR3 is 15 residues long. V lost 5 bases to trimming and J lost 2 bases, with 14 bases between them. The CDR3 loop reads CASSTRGDTTDTQYF. The CDR3 coding sequence is TGTGCCAGCAGCACAAGAGGGGACACCACAGATACGCAGTATTTT.

This chain connects TRBV6-5 to TRBJ2-5, with D hard to call. CDR3 length equals 14 residues. Deletions cut 0 bases from V and 3 bases from J, with 8 bases between. Germline loops: CDR1 MNHEY, CDR2 SVGAGI. This CDR3 reads CASSYSTDEETQYF. The DNA for the CDR3 is TGTGCCAGCAGTTACTCAACTGATGAAGAGACCCAGTACTTC.

The chain links TRBV5-1 to TRBJ2-5, with D unresolved. Germline values: CDR1 SGHRS, CDR2 YFSETQ. The CDR3 runs 17 residues. The V end was cut by 1 base, the J end by 5 bases, with 21 bases between. CDR3 nucleotides: TGCGCCAGCAGCTTGCTCCCTCCTTCAGCCTTAAGGGAGACCCAGTACTTC. It specifies CASSLLPPSALRETQYF.

The rearrangement uses TRBV7-6 and TRBJ2-1; D not resolved. Germline CDR1 and CDR2: SGHVS and FNYEAQ. V gave up 3 bases and J gave up 9 bases, with 12 bases separating them. The CDR3 spans 13 residues. The CDR3 here is CASSFDRNGEQFF. The CDR3 DNA follows: TGTGCCAGCAGCTTTGACCGTAACGGTGAGCAGTTCTTC.

This clonotype was detected a few times. V usage is TRBV7-9 and J usage is TRBJ2-5; 9 positions agree with TRBD1. The germline CDR1 and CDR2 sequences are SEHNR and FQNEAQ (reference sequence). Trimming removed 5 bases from V and 5 bases from J; junction bases left unmatched: 6. The CDR3 sequence is 14 residues long. The CDR3 loop reads CASSPPGTGETQYF. In DNA, the CDR3 is TGTGCCAGCAGCCCCCCCGGGACAGGGGAGACCCAGTACTTC.

This clonotype has more than one count but fewer than ten. The chain couples TRBV20-1 to TRBJ2-6; D is undetermined. Germline-derived CDR1 and CDR2 are DFQATT and SNEGSKA (reference sequence). V was cut by 5 bases and J by 4 bases, with 21 bases left in between. The CDR3 totals 17 residues. CDR3 sequence reads: CSAFPRAPAQGANVLTF. The CDR3 nucleotides read TGCAGTGCTTTTCCTCGGGCCCCGGCGCAAGGGGCCAACGTCCTGACTTTC.

The chain is built from TRBV20-1 and TRBJ2-1, with D possibly TRBD2 on 6 matching bases. CDR3 length equals 14 residues. V dropped 1 base and J dropped 9 bases, with 16 bases sitting between them. Germline values: CDR1 DFQATT, CDR2 SNEGSKA (reference sequence). CDR3 nucleotide sequence: TGCAGTGCTAGAGGGGGGGATTCTTCGGGTGAGCAGTTCTTC. This sequence encodes CSARGGDSSGEQFF.

This clonotype was counted between two and nine times. The V gene is TRBV15, the J gene TRBJ2-1, with 15 nucleotides matching TRBD2. After removal of 1 base from V and 1 base from J, the junction contained 5 bases not matched to a gene. Germline loops: CDR1 LNHNV, CDR2 YYDKDF (reference sequence). The CDR3 consists of 19 residues. Here the CDR3 reads CATSRGTSGRGASYNEQFF. The CDR3 nucleotides read TGTGCCACCAGCAGAGGGACTAGCGGGAGGGGGGCTTCCTACAATGAGCAGTTCTTC. Based on the CDR3 plus reference TRBV15 and TRBJ2-1, the full variable domain is DAMVIQNPRYQVTQFGKPVTLSCSQTLNHNVMYWYQQKSSQAPKLLFHYYDKDFNNEADTPDNFQSRRPNTSFCFLDIRSPGLGDTAMYLCATSRGTSGRGASYNEQFFGPGTRLTVL.

V gene TRBV27 combines with J gene TRBJ2-5; D ambiguous. This CDR3 contains 15 residues. The V end lost 6 bases, the J end lost 5 bases, and 19 bases lay between the germline ends. Germline lookup yields CDR1 MNHEY and CDR2 SMNVEV (reference sequence). The CDR3 sequence: CASSPATVGLETQYF. In DNA, the CDR3 is TGTGCCAGCAGCCCGGCTACTGTGGGTCTGGAGACCCAGTACTTC.

The chain links TRBV12-3 or TRBV12-4 to TRBJ2-2; TRBD2 matches at 8 bases. J gave up 0 bases and V 9 bases, and 15 bases lay outside the gene matches. CDR3 length equals 18 residues. CDR3 DNA sequence: TGTGCCAGTGTGACTAGCGAAACTGTATTAGCGAACACCGGGGAGCTGTTTTTT. Translating it yields CASVTSETVLANTGELFF.

This clonotype was seen more than once but under ten times. V usage is TRBV28 and J usage is TRBJ2-1; TRBD2 aligns across 14 bases. Germline trimming cut 1 base from V and 3 bases from J; bases unmatched to any gene: 8. The germline gives CDR1 MDHEN, CDR2 SYDVKM. The CDR3 spans 19 residues. The CDR3 spells CASSLLRLAGGPGYNEQFF. The CDR3 DNA reads TGTGCCAGCAGTTTATTGCGACTAGCGGGAGGGCCCGGCTACAATGAGCAGTTCTTC.

J is TRBJ2-7 and V is TRBV7-9, with 7 bases matching TRBD1. This CDR3 comprises 15 residues. Germline V gene sequence: CDR1 SEHNR, CDR2 FQNEAQ (reference sequence). Unmatched junction bases numbered 4, after V lost 1 base and J lost 1 base. CDR3 in amino acids: CASSLGQGRSYEQYV. CDR3 nucleotides: TGTGCCAGCAGCTTAGGACAGGGCCGTTCCTACGAGCAGTACGTC.

At least ten counts were recorded for this clonotype. The chain combines TRBV5-1 with TRBJ2-1; D not certain. The length of the CDR3 is 13 residues. Deletions cut 2 bases from V and 5 bases from J, with 8 bases between. The germline V gene has CDR1 SGHRS and CDR2 YFSETQ. CDR3 sequence (DNA): TGCGCCAGCAGCTTAAGGGCAGACAATGAGCAGTTCTTC. Protein sequence: CASSLRADNEQFF.